A selection of T cell receptor beta chains follows, all from one sample in a study of cytomegalovirus exposure and HLA in healthy donors. Here immunoSEQ multiplex PCR was the method, and the copy in TCRdb shows in-frame clones only, minus some. The sample holds 89,000 or so clones, about 81% seen once. Sequencing was carried out using PBMCs. These receptors all come from a man aged 18 to 29 in good health and CMV-seropositive. Each CDR3 is given with its conserved first and last residue. Each record gives: V gene, clone size, J gene, D gene, CDR3 protein, CDR3 DNA. The D gene is left open where the match is weak. Some rows mark clone size as missing; the rest say once, few, many or name a class of expanded clone.

v_call: TRBV6-5
clone_size: -
j_call: TRBJ1-2
d_call: TRBD1
cdr3_aa: CANPTGGIRVGGYTF
cdr3_nt: TGTGCCAACCCGACAGGGGGAATCCGAGTAGGTGGCTACACCTTC

v_call: TRBV6-1
clone_size: once
j_call: TRBJ1-6
d_call: TRBD1
cdr3_aa: CASSGLGQGRSPLHF
cdr3_nt: TGTGCCAGCAGCGGTCTGGGACAGGGGAGGTCACCCCTCCACTTT

v_call: TRBV2
clone_size: -
j_call: TRBJ2-2
d_call: TRBD2
cdr3_aa: CASSVASGGRNTGELFF
cdr3_nt: TGTGCCAGCAGTGTGGCTAGCGGGGGCCGCAACACCGGGGAGCTGTTTTTT

v_call: TRBV28
clone_size: -
j_call: TRBJ1-2
d_call: -
cdr3_aa: CASTRQVIRGYTF
cdr3_nt: TGTGCCAGCACGCGACAGGTTATTCGTGGCTACACCTTC

v_call: TRBV28
clone_size: -
j_call: TRBJ1-1
d_call: TRBD1
cdr3_aa: CASSIGQGQAFF
cdr3_nt: TGTGCCAGCAGTATTGGACAGGGGCAAGCTTTCTTT

v_call: TRBV6-5
clone_size: -
j_call: TRBJ2-7
d_call: -
cdr3_aa: CASSPHQGTYEQYF
cdr3_nt: TGTGCCAGCAGCCCCCACCAGGGAACCTACGAGCAGTACTTC

v_call: TRBV5-1
clone_size: -
j_call: TRBJ2-1
d_call: TRBD2
cdr3_aa: CASSLSLAGGSYNEQFF
cdr3_nt: TGCGCCAGCAGCTTGTCCTTAGCGGGGGGGAGCTACAATGAGCAGTTCTTC

v_call: TRBV4-2
clone_size: once
j_call: TRBJ2-1
d_call: -
cdr3_aa: CASSQEGRMNNEQFF
cdr3_nt: TGTGCCAGCAGCCAAGAGGGGCGGATGAACAATGAGCAGTTCTTC

v_call: TRBV10-1
clone_size: few
j_call: TRBJ2-5
d_call: TRBD2
cdr3_aa: CACSAIPGLAGGETQYF
cdr3_nt: TGCGCCTGCAGTGCGATCCCGGGACTAGCGGGGGGAGAGACCCAGTACTTC

v_call: TRBV28
clone_size: -
j_call: TRBJ1-2
d_call: TRBD1
cdr3_aa: CASSFVTGGGYTF
cdr3_nt: TGTGCCAGCAGTTTCGTGACAGGGGGTGGCTACACCTTC

v_call: TRBV5-4
clone_size: -
j_call: TRBJ1-1
d_call: -
cdr3_aa: CASSPTGGLHRAPKNTEAFF
cdr3_nt: TGTGCCAGCAGCCCGACTGGGGGACTTCATCGGGCCCCGAAAAACACTGAAGCTTTCTTT

v_call: TRBV7-2
clone_size: few
j_call: TRBJ1-3
d_call: -
cdr3_aa: CASSYRDMSGNTIYF
cdr3_nt: TGTGCCAGCAGCTACAGAGACATGTCTGGAAACACCATATATTTT

v_call: TRBV2
clone_size: -
j_call: TRBJ2-7
d_call: TRBD1
cdr3_aa: CASARDRNYEQYF
cdr3_nt: TGTGCCAGCGCTCGGGACAGGAACTACGAGCAGTACTTC

v_call: TRBV27
clone_size: -
j_call: TRBJ2-7
d_call: -
cdr3_aa: CASSLYPGPYEQYF
cdr3_nt: TGTGCCAGCAGTTTATACCCAGGGCCCTACGAGCAGTACTTC

v_call: TRBV7-8
clone_size: -
j_call: TRBJ2-5
d_call: -
cdr3_aa: CASSMGANQETQYF
cdr3_nt: TGTGCCAGCAGCATGGGGGCAAACCAAGAGACCCAGTACTTC

v_call: TRBV6-1
clone_size: -
j_call: TRBJ1-4
d_call: TRBD1
cdr3_aa: CASSEMRDRANEKLFF
cdr3_nt: TGTGCCAGCAGTGAAATGAGGGACAGGGCTAATGAAAAACTGTTTTTT

v_call: TRBV27
clone_size: -
j_call: TRBJ2-3
d_call: TRBD2
cdr3_aa: CASSLRTSGGGTDTQYF
cdr3_nt: TGTGCCAGCAGTTTAAGGACTAGCGGGGGTGGTACAGATACGCAGTATTTT

v_call: TRBV5-1
clone_size: -
j_call: TRBJ2-5
d_call: TRBD2
cdr3_aa: CASSFSASGGAGETQYF
cdr3_nt: TGCGCCAGCAGCTTTTCGGCTAGCGGGGGGGCTGGGGAGACCCAGTACTTC

v_call: TRBV29-1
clone_size: -
j_call: TRBJ1-4
d_call: -
cdr3_aa: CSSRDGGEKLFF
cdr3_nt: TGCAGCTCTCGGGACGGGGGGGAAAAACTGTTTTTT

v_call: TRBV27
clone_size: -
j_call: TRBJ1-1
d_call: TRBD1
cdr3_aa: CASSLSKWTGSNTEAFF
cdr3_nt: TGTGCCAGCAGTTTATCGAAGTGGACAGGATCGAACACTGAAGCTTTCTTT

v_call: TRBV7-4
clone_size: -
j_call: TRBJ1-1
d_call: -
cdr3_aa: CASSPKNPPRGEAFF
cdr3_nt: TGTGCCAGCAGCCCCAAGAACCCTCCCAGGGGTGAAGCTTTCTTT

v_call: TRBV30
clone_size: -
j_call: TRBJ1-5
d_call: -
cdr3_aa: CAWSVQRGQPQHF
cdr3_nt: TGTGCCTGGAGTGTACAGCGGGGTCAGCCCCAGCATTTT

v_call: TRBV12-5
clone_size: few
j_call: TRBJ2-1
d_call: TRBD2
cdr3_aa: CASGLVEWTSGVDEQFF
cdr3_nt: TGTGCTAGTGGTTTGGTAGAATGGACTAGCGGGGTGGATGAGCAGTTCTTC

v_call: TRBV10-1
clone_size: few
j_call: TRBJ2-2
d_call: -
cdr3_aa: CASTAQPRQSRNTGELFF
cdr3_nt: TGCGCCAGCACCGCGCAGCCCCGACAATCCCGAAACACCGGGGAGCTGTTTTTT

v_call: TRBV7-9
clone_size: -
j_call: TRBJ2-5
d_call: TRBD1
cdr3_aa: CASRLTGARGKYQETQYF
cdr3_nt: TGTGCCAGCAGACTTACAGGGGCTCGGGGAAAGTACCAAGAGACCCAGTACTTC

v_call: TRBV7-9
clone_size: -
j_call: TRBJ2-5
d_call: TRBD1
cdr3_aa: CASSSAGTGGLETQYF
cdr3_nt: TGTGCCAGCAGCTCGGCCGGGACAGGGGGGTTGGAGACCCAGTACTTC

v_call: TRBV10-3
clone_size: -
j_call: TRBJ1-2
d_call: -
cdr3_aa: CATLKNRGNYGYTF
cdr3_nt: TGTGCCACCCTTAAAAATCGGGGTAACTATGGCTACACCTTC

v_call: TRBV28
clone_size: -
j_call: TRBJ2-7
d_call: TRBD1
cdr3_aa: CASSYGQGYGEQYF
cdr3_nt: TGTGCCAGCAGCTATGGACAGGGATATGGCGAGCAGTACTTC

v_call: TRBV11-2
clone_size: -
j_call: TRBJ2-5
d_call: -
cdr3_aa: CASRRWGLQGQETQYF
cdr3_nt: TGTGCCAGCAGACGGTGGGGACTGCAAGGCCAAGAGACCCAGTACTTC

v_call: TRBV28
clone_size: -
j_call: TRBJ2-7
d_call: TRBD1
cdr3_aa: CASVQGLSYEQYF
cdr3_nt: TGTGCCAGCGTACAGGGGTTGTCCTACGAGCAGTACTTC

v_call: TRBV27
clone_size: -
j_call: TRBJ2-1
d_call: TRBD2
cdr3_aa: CASSVGTSGHEQFF
cdr3_nt: TGTGCCAGCAGTGTCGGGACTAGCGGCCATGAGCAGTTCTTC

v_call: TRBV7-2
clone_size: -
j_call: TRBJ2-5
d_call: -
cdr3_aa: CASSFGFVASVGKEETQYF
cdr3_nt: TGTGCCAGCAGCTTCGGTTTCGTGGCTAGCGTAGGTAAAGAAGAGACCCAGTACTTC

v_call: TRBV7-3
clone_size: -
j_call: TRBJ2-7
d_call: TRBD2
cdr3_aa: CASSLVGTSDEQYF
cdr3_nt: TGTGCCAGCAGCTTAGTTGGGACTAGCGACGAGCAGTACTTC

v_call: TRBV27
clone_size: -
j_call: TRBJ2-7
d_call: TRBD1
cdr3_aa: CASSRTGEIYEQYF
cdr3_nt: TGTGCCAGCAGCCGGACAGGGGAGATTTACGAGCAGTACTTC

v_call: TRBV6-1
clone_size: -
j_call: TRBJ2-6
d_call: -
cdr3_aa: CATPLGPWANVLTF
cdr3_nt: TGTGCCACCCCCCTGGGGCCGTGGGCCAACGTCCTGACTTTC

v_call: TRBV7-9
clone_size: -
j_call: TRBJ1-3
d_call: TRBD1
cdr3_aa: CASTDLEGAPGNTIYF
cdr3_nt: TGTGCCAGCACGGATTTAGAGGGGGCGCCTGGAAACACCATATATTTT

v_call: TRBV6-6
clone_size: -
j_call: TRBJ1-4
d_call: TRBD1
cdr3_aa: CASSARTGVSYEKLFF
cdr3_nt: TGTGCCAGCAGTGCCCGGACAGGGGTGTCTTATGAAAAACTGTTTTTT

v_call: TRBV7-3
clone_size: -
j_call: TRBJ1-6
d_call: TRBD1
cdr3_aa: CASSLTGGDNSPLHF
cdr3_nt: TGTGCCAGCAGCTTAACAGGGGGCGATAATTCACCCCTCCACTTT

v_call: TRBV2
clone_size: -
j_call: TRBJ1-5
d_call: -
cdr3_aa: CASRINSDQPQHF
cdr3_nt: TGTGCCAGCAGGATAAACAGTGATCAGCCCCAGCATTTT

v_call: TRBV6-1
clone_size: -
j_call: TRBJ2-1
d_call: -
cdr3_aa: CASRRQGIDNEQFF
cdr3_nt: TGTGCCAGCAGAAGGCAGGGAATTGACAATGAGCAGTTCTTC

v_call: TRBV5-1
clone_size: once
j_call: TRBJ2-7
d_call: TRBD2
cdr3_aa: CASSLGGLAGTYEQYF
cdr3_nt: TGCGCCAGCAGCTTGGGGGGACTAGCGGGGACCTACGAGCAGTACTTC

v_call: TRBV2
clone_size: few
j_call: TRBJ2-5
d_call: -
cdr3_aa: CASSVGGLGETQYF
cdr3_nt: TGTGCCAGCAGTGTGGGGGGGCTGGGAGAGACCCAGTACTTC

v_call: TRBV4-1
clone_size: few
j_call: TRBJ1-2
d_call: TRBD1
cdr3_aa: CASSQITGVDYGYTF
cdr3_nt: TGCGCCAGCAGCCAAATTACAGGGGTGGACTATGGCTACACCTTC

v_call: TRBV30
clone_size: -
j_call: TRBJ2-7
d_call: TRBD2
cdr3_aa: CAWSPTAGSRGGTYEQYF
cdr3_nt: TGTGCCTGGAGTCCTACGGCCGGCAGTCGGGGGGGTACCTACGAGCAGTACTTC

v_call: TRBV2
clone_size: -
j_call: TRBJ1-5
d_call: -
cdr3_aa: CASSELSSNQPQHF
cdr3_nt: TGTGCCAGCAGTGAGTTATCGAGCAATCAGCCCCAGCATTTT

v_call: TRBV18
clone_size: -
j_call: TRBJ2-3
d_call: TRBD1
cdr3_aa: CASSSTGTEITDTQYF
cdr3_nt: TGTGCCAGCTCATCAACAGGGACAGAGATCACAGATACGCAGTATTTT

v_call: TRBV5-1
clone_size: -
j_call: TRBJ1-2
d_call: TRBD1
cdr3_aa: CASSFRDRGYTF
cdr3_nt: TGCGCCAGCAGCTTCCGGGACAGGGGTTACACCTTC

v_call: TRBV15
clone_size: -
j_call: TRBJ2-5
d_call: -
cdr3_aa: CATSRGLGSGETQYF
cdr3_nt: TGTGCCACCAGCAGAGGTCTGGGGTCGGGGGAGACCCAGTACTTC

v_call: TRBV7-7
clone_size: -
j_call: TRBJ2-5
d_call: TRBD1
cdr3_aa: CASGTGFGETQYF
cdr3_nt: TGTGCCAGCGGGACAGGGTTTGGAGAGACCCAGTACTTC

v_call: TRBV16
clone_size: -
j_call: TRBJ1-4
d_call: -
cdr3_aa: CASSQFINEKLFF
cdr3_nt: TGTGCCAGCAGCCAATTTATCAATGAAAAACTGTTTTTT